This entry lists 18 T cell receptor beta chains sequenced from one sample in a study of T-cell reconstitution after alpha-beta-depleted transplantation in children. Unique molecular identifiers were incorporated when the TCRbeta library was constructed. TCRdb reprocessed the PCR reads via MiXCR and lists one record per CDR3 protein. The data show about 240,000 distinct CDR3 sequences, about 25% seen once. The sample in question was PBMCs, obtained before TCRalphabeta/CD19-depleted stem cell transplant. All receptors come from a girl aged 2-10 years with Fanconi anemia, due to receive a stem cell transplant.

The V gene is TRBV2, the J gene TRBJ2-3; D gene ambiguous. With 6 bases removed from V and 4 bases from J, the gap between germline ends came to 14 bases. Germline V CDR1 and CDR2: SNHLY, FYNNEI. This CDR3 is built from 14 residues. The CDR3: CASRQPIAPDTQYF. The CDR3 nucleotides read TGTGCCAGCAGACAACCGATTGCACCAGATACGCAGTATTTT.

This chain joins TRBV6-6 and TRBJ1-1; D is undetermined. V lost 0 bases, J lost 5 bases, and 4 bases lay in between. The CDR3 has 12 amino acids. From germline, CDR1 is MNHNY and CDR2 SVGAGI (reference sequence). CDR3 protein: CASSYSRTEAFF. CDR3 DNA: TGTGCCAGCAGTTACTCGAGAACTGAAGCTTTCTTT.

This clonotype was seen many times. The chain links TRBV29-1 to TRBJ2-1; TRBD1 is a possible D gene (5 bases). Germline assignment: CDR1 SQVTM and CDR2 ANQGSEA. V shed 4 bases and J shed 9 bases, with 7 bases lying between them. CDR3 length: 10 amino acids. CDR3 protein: CSVGGLEQFF. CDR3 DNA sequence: TGCAGCGTTGGGGGCCTTGAGCAGTTCTTC.

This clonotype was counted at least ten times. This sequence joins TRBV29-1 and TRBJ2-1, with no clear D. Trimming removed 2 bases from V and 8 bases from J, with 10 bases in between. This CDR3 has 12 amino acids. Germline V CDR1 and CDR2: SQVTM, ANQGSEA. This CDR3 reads CSVEKGDDEQFF. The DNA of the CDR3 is TGCAGCGTTGAAAAGGGCGACGATGAGCAGTTCTTC.

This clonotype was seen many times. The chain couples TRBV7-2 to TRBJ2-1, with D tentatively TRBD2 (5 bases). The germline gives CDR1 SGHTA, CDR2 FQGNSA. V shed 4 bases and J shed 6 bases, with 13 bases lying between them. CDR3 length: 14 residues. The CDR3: CASSWGAGRNEQFF. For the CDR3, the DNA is TGTGCCAGCAGCTGGGGTGCGGGCCGCAATGAGCAGTTCTTC.

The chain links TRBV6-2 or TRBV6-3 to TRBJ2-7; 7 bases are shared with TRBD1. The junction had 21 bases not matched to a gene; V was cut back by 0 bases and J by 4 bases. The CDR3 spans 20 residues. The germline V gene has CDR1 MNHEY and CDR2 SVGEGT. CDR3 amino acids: CASSYSSVWPPGTVNYEQYF. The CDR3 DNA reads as TGTGCCAGCAGTTACTCGTCGGTTTGGCCTCCCGGGACAGTAAATTACGAGCAGTACTTC.

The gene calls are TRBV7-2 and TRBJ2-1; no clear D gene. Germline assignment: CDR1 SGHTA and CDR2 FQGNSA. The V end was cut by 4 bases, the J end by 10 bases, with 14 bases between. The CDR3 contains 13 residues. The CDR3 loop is CASSSPMTDEQFF. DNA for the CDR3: TGTGCCAGCAGCTCACCGATGACTGACGAGCAGTTCTTC.

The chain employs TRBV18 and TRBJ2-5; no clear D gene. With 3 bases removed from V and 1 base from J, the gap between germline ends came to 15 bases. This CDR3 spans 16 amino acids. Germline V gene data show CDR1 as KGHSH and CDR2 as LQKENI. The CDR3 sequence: CASSPLLGAAQETQYF. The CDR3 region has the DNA TGTGCCAGCTCACCCCTCCTGGGTGCTGCCCAAGAGACCCAGTACTTC.

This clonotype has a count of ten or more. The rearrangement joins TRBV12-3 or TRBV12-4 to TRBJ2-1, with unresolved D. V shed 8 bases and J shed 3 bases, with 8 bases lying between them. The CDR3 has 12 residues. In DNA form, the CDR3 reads TGTGCCAGCTTAGGGCACTACAATGAGCAGTTCTTC. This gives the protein CASLGHYNEQFF.

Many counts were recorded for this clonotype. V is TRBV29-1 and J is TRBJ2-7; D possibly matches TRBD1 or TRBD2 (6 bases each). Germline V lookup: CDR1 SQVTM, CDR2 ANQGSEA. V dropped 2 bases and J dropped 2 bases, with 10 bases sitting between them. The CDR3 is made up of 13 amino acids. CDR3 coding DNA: TGCAGCGTTGAAATGGGGGGCCCCTACGAGCAGTACTTC. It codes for CSVEMGGPYEQYF.

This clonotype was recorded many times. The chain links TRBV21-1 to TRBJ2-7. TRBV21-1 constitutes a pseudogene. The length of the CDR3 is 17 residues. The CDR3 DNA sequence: TGTGCCAGCAGCATGAGTCTGAGGTCGAGCGCCTCCTACGAGCAGTACTTC. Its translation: CASSMSLRSSASYEQYF.

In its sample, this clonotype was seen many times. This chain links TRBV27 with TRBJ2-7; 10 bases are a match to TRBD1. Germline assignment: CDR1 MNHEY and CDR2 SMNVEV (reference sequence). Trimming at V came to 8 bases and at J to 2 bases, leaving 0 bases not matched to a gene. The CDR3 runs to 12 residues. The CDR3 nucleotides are TGTGCCAGCGGGACAGGGGCCTACGAGCAGTACTTC. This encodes CASGTGAYEQYF.

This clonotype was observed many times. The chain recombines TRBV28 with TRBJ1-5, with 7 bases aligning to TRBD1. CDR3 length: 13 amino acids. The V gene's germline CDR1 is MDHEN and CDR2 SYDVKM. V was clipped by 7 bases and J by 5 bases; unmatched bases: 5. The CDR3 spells CASTDRAYQPQHF. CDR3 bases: TGTGCCAGCACCGACAGGGCTTATCAGCCCCAGCATTTT.

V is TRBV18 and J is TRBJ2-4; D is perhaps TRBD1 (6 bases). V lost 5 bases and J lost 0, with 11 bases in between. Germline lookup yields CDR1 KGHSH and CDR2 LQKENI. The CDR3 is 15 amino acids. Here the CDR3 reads CASSVDRLAKNIQYF. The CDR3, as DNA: TGTGCCAGCTCAGTCGACAGGCTAGCCAAAAACATTCAGTACTTC. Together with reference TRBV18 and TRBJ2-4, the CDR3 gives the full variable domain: NAGVMQNPRHLVRRRGQEARLRCSPMKGHSHVYWYRQLPEEGLKFMVYLQKENIIDESGMPKERFSAEFPKEGPSILRIQQVVRGDSAAYFCASSVDRLAKNIQYFGAGTRLSVL.

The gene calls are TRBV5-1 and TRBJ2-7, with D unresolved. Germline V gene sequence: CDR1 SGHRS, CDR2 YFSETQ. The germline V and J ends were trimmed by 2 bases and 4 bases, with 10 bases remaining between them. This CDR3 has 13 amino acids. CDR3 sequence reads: CASSLGAPYEQYF. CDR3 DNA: TGCGCCAGCAGCTTAGGAGCTCCATACGAGCAGTACTTC.

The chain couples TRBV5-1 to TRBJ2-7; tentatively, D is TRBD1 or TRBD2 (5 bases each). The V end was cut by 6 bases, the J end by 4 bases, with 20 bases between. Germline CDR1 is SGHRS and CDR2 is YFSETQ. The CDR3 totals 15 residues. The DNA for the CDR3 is TGCGCCAGCATAGAGAAGAGGGGACGGGCTTACGAGCAGTACTTC. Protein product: CASIEKRGRAYEQYF. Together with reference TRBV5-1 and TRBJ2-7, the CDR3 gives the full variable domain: KAGVTQTPRYLIKTRGQQVTLSCSPISGHRSVSWYQQTPGQGLQFLFEYFSETQRNKGNFPGRFSGRQFSNSRSEMNVSTLELGDSALYLCASIEKRGRAYEQYFGPGTRLTVT.

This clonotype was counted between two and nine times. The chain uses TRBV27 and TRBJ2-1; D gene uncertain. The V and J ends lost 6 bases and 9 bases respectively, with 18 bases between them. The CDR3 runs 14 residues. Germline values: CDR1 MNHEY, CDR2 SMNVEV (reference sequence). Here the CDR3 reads CASRYGSPSSEQFF. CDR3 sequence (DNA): TGTGCCAGCAGATATGGTTCGCCTTCCAGTGAGCAGTTCTTC.

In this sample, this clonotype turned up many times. The CDR3, as DNA: TGCAGCGTTGAGAGTGGACTTGGGGAGCTGTTTTTT. Translating gives CSVESGLGELFF. The chain employs TRBV29-1 and TRBJ2-2; weak D call: TRBD2 (5 bases). Trimming shortened V by 3 bases and J by 8 bases, and 10 bases separated the two germline ends. The CDR3 loop spans 12 amino acids. Germline CDR1 and CDR2: SQVTM and ANQGSEA.